A single T cell receptor (beta chain) is shown here with its context. No antigen is known for it. The record originates from a study of T cell responses to AZD1222 COVID-19 vaccine. Overall study findings and caveats: Along spike, vaccine-associated CD4 TCRs were found throughout, with dominance at 160-218 and 743-854. Close to half of all spike-specific TCRs reportedly target regions of the variants that are unmutated. Spike-specific TCR breadth and depth were elevated following two AZD1222 doses.

The trim removed 4 bases at V and 5 bases at J, leaving 8 bases unmatched. The CDR3 length is 16 residues. CDR1 LNHDA and CDR2 SQIVND come from the germline V gene (reference sequence). The table came from immunoSEQ multiplex PCR; TCRdb's copy has only in-frame clones and leaves some out. This table has 150,000 or so clones, 88% appearing once. The chain joins TRBV19 to TRBJ2-7; TRBD2 agrees at 13 bases. This sequence originates from an adult in good health. This material consisted of peripheral blood, taken on day 0 of AZD1222 vaccination. The chain's CDR3 is CASSKAGTSGVDEQYF. The CDR3 bases are TGTGCCAGTAGTAAAGCCGGGACTAGCGGGGTTGACGAGCAGTACTTC.